Listed here is a single TCR beta chain. The target antigen is unknown. The data are from a study of T cells in Graves' hyperthyroidism and ophthalmopathy. Findings and caveats of the study: Stable hyperthyroidism and ophthalmopathy were separated using 13 V-J signatures.

TCR beta CDR3 regions were amplified from RNA transcripts. The HTBI primer set drove a first-round RT-PCR of the TCR CDR3. TCRdb re-derived calls from the multiplex PCR reads in MiXCR, one entry per CDR3 protein. The sample records roughly 740,000 distinct CDR3 sequences, 16% being singletons. Absence of ophthalmopathy progression within 18 months defined stable Graves' hyperthyroidism. Diagnoses were established using clinical symptoms, serum thyroxine and TRAb, thyroid ultrasound and orbital computed tomography. The V gene's germline CDR1 is SGHTA and CDR2 FQGNSA. This CDR3 region has 16 residues. The ends lost 5 bases at V and 3 bases at J; junction bases unmatched: 7.

Input material: blood. This chain connects TRBV7-2 to TRBJ2-3, with 11 bases matching TRBD2. This TCR derives from a man younger than 35 with Graves' hyperthyroidism. The CDR3 coding sequence is TGTGCCAGCAGCGGAACTAGCGGGAGTTGGACAGATACGCAGTATTTT. It codes for CASSGTSGSWTDTQYF.